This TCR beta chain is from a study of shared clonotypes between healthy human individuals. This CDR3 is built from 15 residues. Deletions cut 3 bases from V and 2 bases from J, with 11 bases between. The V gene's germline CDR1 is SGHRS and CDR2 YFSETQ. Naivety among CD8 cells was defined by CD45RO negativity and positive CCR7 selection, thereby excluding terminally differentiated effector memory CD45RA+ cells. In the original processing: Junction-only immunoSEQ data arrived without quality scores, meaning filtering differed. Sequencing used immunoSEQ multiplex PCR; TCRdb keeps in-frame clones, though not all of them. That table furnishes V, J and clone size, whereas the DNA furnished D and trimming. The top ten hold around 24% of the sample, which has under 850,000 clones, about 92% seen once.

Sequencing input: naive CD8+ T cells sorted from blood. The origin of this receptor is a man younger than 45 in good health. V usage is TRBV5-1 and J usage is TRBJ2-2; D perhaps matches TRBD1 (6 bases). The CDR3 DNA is TGCGCCAGCAGCTGGAACAGGGAAAACACCGGGGAGCTGTTTTTT. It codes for CASSWNRENTGELFF.